The 4 T cell receptor beta chains reported below all come from one sample, sequenced in a study of T cell repertoires in cytomegalovirus infection. No antigen has been assigned to these receptors. In TCRdb, the reads were re-called with MiXCR into one record per CDR3 protein. Of 400,000 to 600,000 distinct CDR3 sequences listed, approximately 46% are singletons. Sequencing used cultured PBMCs, obtained from culture after CMV antigen stimulation. The source of these receptors is a human donor in good health (CMV status not recorded). Some clones in this sample may be carry-over from other donors' samples.

This chain joins TRBV7-6 and TRBJ2-1; 8 bases line up with TRBD2. The CDR3 is 15 residues long. Germline loops: CDR1 SGHVS, CDR2 FNYEAQ. V trimming: 1 base; J trimming: 6 bases; junction bases outside the gene matches: 5. Written as DNA, the CDR3 is TGTGCCAGCAGCTTAGGTGGCGGGACTAGCAATGAGCAGTTCTTC. Translating gives CASSLGGGTSNEQFF.

V gene TRBV7-6 combines with J gene TRBJ2-7, with D perhaps being TRBD1 or TRBD2 (5 bases each). Trimming left V 0 bases short and J 4 bases short, with 13 bases between. Germline lookup yields CDR1 SGHVS and CDR2 FNYEAQ. The CDR3 spans 15 residues. The CDR3 region has the DNA TGTGCCAGCAGCTTAGCGCCTGCAGGGAGTTACGAGCAGTACTTC. Translated: CASSLAPAGSYEQYF.

The chain recombines TRBV6-6 with TRBJ1-1; D is unresolved. V lost 4 bases to trimming and J lost 4 bases, with 10 bases between them. The CDR3 contains 13 residues. CDR1 and CDR2 (germline): MNHNY, SVGAGI (reference sequence). The CDR3 sequence: CASSFTGFTEAFF. The DNA of the CDR3 is TGTGCCAGCAGTTTCACGGGTTTCACTGAAGCTTTCTTT.

The chain has TRBV20-1 and TRBJ2-5; 10 nucleotides line up with TRBD1. V dropped 4 bases and J dropped 5; count of bases not matched to a gene: 10. Germline V gene data show CDR1 as DFQATT and CDR2 as SNEGSKA (reference sequence). This CDR3 has 15 residues. Written as DNA, the CDR3 is TGCAGTGCTACCGACCCGGGACAGGGGTCGGAGACCCAGTACTTC. Encoded protein: CSATDPGQGSETQYF.